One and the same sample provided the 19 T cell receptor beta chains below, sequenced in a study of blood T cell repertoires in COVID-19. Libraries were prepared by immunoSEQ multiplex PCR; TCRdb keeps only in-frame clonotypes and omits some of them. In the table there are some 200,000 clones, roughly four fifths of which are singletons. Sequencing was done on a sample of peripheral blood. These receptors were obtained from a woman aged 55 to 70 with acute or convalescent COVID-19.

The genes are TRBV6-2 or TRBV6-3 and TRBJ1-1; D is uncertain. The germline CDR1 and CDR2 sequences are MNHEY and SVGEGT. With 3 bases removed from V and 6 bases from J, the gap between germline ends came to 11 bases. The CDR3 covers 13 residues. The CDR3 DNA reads TGTGCCAGCAGTTATAAGAGGGTCGCTGAAGCTTTCTTT. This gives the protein CASSYKRVAEAFF.

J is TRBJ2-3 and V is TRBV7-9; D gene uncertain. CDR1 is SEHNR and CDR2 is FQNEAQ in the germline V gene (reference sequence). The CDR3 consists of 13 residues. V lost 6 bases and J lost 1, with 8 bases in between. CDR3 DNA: TGTGCCAGCAGGATACGAGGCACAGATACGCAGTATTTT. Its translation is CASRIRGTDTQYF.

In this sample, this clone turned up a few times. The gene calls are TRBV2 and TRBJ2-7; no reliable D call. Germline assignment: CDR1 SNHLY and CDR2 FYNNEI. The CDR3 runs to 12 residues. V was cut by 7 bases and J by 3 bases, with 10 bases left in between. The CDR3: CASMGSYYEQYF. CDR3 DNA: TGTGCCAGCATGGGCAGTTACTACGAGCAGTACTTC. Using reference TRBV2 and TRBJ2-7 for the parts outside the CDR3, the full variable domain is EPEVTQTPSHQVTQMGQEVILRCVPISNHLYFYWYRQILGQKVEFLVSFYNNEISEKSEIFDDQFSVERPDGSNFTLKIRSTKLEDSAMYFCASMGSYYEQYFGPGTRLTVT.

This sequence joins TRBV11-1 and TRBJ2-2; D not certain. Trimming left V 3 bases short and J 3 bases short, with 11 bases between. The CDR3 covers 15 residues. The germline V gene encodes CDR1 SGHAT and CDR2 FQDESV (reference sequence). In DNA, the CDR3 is TGTGCCAGCAGCTTTGGCGGTGGTTACACCGGGGAGCTGTTTTTT. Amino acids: CASSFGGGYTGELFF.

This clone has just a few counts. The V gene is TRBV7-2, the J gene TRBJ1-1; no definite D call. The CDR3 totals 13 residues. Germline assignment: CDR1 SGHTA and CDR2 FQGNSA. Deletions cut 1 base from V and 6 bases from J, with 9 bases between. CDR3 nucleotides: TGTGCCAGCAGCTTAGACCGGGGTTCTGAAGCTTTCTTT. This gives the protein CASSLDRGSEAFF.

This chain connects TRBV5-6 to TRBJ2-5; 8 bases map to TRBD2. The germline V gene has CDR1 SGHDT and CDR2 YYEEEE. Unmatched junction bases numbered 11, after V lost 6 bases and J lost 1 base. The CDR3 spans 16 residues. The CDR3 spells CASTRMGAGVQETQYF. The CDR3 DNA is TGTGCCAGCACCCGGATGGGAGCGGGGGTCCAAGAGACCCAGTACTTC. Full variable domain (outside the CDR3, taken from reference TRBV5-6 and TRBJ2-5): DAGVTQSPTHLIKTRGQQVTLRCSPKSGHDTVSWYQQALGQGPQFIFQYYEEEERQRGNFPDRFSGHQFPNYSSELNVNALLLGDSALYLCASTRMGAGVQETQYFGPGTRLLVL.

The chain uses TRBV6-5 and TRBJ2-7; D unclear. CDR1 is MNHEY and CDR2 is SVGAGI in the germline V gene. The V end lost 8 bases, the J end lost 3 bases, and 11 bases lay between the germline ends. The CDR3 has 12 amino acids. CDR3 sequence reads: CASGNSDYEQYF. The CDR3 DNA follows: TGTGCCAGCGGTAACAGTGACTACGAGCAGTACTTC.

Here the CDR3 DNA reads TGTGCCAGCAGCTTTGGAGGGCTGGGAGAAGCTTTCTTT. Translating it yields CASSFGGLGEAFF. V usage is TRBV7-6 and J usage is TRBJ1-1; unclear D gene. The CDR3 consists of 13 residues. With 3 bases removed from V and 8 bases from J, the gap between germline ends came to 13 bases. The V gene's germline CDR1 is SGHVS and CDR2 FNYEAQ.

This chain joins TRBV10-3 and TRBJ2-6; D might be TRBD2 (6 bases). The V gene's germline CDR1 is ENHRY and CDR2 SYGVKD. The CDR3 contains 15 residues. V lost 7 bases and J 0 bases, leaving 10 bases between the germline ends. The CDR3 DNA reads TGTGCCATCACGTCCGGGGGCTCTGGGGCCAACGTCCTGACTTTC. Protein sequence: CAITSGGSGANVLTF.

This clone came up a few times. The CDR3 loop is CASSPTSGKETQYF. CDR3 nucleotides: TGTGCCAGCAGTCCAACTAGCGGTAAAGAGACCCAGTACTTC. This chain joins TRBV27 and TRBJ2-5; TRBD2 matches at 8 bases. V lost 5 bases and J lost 3; bases outside the gene matches: 5. Germline V gene lookup returns CDR1 MNHEY and CDR2 SMNVEV (reference sequence). The CDR3 sequence is 14 residues long.

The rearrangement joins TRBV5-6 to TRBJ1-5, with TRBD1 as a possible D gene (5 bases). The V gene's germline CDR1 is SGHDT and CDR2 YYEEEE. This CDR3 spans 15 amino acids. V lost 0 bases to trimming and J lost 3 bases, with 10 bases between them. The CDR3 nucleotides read TGTGCCAGCAGCTTGGGAGGACACCCCAATCAGCCCCAGCATTTT. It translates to CASSLGGHPNQPQHF.

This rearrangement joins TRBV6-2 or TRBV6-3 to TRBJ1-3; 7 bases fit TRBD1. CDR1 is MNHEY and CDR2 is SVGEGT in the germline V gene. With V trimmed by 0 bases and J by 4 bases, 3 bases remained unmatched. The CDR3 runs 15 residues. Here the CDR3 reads CASSYSGQLGNTIYF. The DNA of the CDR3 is TGTGCCAGCAGTTACTCGGGACAGCTCGGAAACACCATATATTTT.

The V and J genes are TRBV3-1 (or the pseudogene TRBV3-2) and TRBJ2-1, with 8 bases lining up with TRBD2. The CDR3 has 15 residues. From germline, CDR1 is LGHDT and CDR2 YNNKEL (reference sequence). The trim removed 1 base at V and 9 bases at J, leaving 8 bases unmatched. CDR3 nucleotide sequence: TGTGCCAGCAGCCAAGTCGGGGGGGCCAACAGTGAGCAGTTCTTC. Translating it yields CASSQVGGANSEQFF.

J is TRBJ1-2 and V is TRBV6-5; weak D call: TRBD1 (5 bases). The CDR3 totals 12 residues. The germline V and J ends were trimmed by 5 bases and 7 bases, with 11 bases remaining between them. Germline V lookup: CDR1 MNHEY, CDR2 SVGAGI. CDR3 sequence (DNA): TGTGCCAGCAGTAATCCAGGGTTTGGCTACACCTTC. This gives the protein CASSNPGFGYTF.

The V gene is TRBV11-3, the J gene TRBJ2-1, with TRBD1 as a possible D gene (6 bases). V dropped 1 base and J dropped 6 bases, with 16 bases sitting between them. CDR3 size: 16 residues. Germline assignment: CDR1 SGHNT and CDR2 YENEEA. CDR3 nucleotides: TGTGCCAGCAGCTTAGTTGGGGGCCCTGGGGGCAATGAGCAGTTCTTC. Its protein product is CASSLVGGPGGNEQFF.

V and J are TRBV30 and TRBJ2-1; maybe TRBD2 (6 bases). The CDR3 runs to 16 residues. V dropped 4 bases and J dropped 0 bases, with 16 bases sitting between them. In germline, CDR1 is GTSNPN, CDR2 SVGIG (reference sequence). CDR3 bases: TGTGCCTGGACGGGTAGCGGACGAAGCTCCTACAATGAGCAGTTCTTC. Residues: CAWTGSGRSSYNEQFF.

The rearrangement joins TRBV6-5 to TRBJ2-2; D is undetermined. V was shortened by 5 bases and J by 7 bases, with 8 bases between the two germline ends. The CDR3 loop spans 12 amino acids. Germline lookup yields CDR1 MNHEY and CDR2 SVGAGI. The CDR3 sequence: CASSRVLGELFF. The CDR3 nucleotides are TGTGCCAGCAGTCGGGTCCTCGGGGAGCTGTTTTTT.

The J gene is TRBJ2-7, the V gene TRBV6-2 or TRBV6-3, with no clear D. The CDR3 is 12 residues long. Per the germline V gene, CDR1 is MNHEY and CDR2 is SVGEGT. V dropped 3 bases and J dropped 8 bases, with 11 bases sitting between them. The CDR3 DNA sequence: TGTGCCAGCAGTTATAACAGCAATCAGCAGTACTTC. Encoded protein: CASSYNSNQQYF.

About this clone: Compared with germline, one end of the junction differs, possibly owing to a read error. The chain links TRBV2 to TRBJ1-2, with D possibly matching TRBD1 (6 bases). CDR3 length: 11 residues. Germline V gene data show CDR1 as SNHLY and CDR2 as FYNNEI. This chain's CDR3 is CASSTMTGIRF. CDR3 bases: TGTGCCAGCAGTACCATGACAGGAATTCGATTC. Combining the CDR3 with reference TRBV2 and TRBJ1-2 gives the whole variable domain EPEVTQTPSHQVTQMGQEVILRCVPISNHLYFYWYRQILGQKVEFLVSFYNNEISEKSEIFDDQFSVERPDGSNFTLKIRSTKLEDSAMYFCASSTMTGIRFGSGTRLTVV.